The entry below describes one T cell receptor (beta chain). This CDR3 contains 16 residues. The germline V gene has CDR1 SNHLY and CDR2 FYNNEI. V shed 8 bases, J shed 6 bases, and the junction held 13 bases outside the gene matches. This sample stems from a study of OX40 agonist ivuxolimab in advanced cancers. Generated by immunoSEQ multiplex PCR, the TCRdb table keeps only in-frame clones and is missing some. The sample comprises almost 70,000 clones, 90% of which are singletons, and roughly a tenth rests with the top ten. The source of this sequence is an adult with an advanced solid tumor such as melanoma, head and neck, liver or kidney cancer. The chain links TRBV2 to TRBJ2-1; 10 nucleotides line up with TRBD2. Here the sequenced sample was CD4+ or CD8+ T cells sorted from blood, taken in a trial of the OX40 agonist ivuxolimab. The CDR3 is CASSKRGGHLGNEQFF. The DNA of the CDR3 is TGTGCCAGCTCCAAGCGGGGGGGACACCTCGGCAATGAGCAGTTCTTC.